This T cell receptor (beta chain) originates from a study of shared clonotypes between healthy human individuals. The naive CD8 subset, CD45RO-negative cells positively selected for CCR7, excluded terminally differentiated effector memory CD45RA+ cells. Produced via immunoSEQ multiplex PCR; TCRdb's table is partial and in-frame only. This table has under 1 million clones, approximately 96% appearing once. The sequenced material came from naive CD8+ T cells sorted from blood. The TCR comes from a man aged 30 to 39 in good health.

CDR3 bases: TGTGCCAGCAGTACGAGGCGGGAGTACAATGAGCAGTTCTTC. Amino acid sequence: CASSTRREYNEQFF. The chain joins TRBV28 to TRBJ2-1; 7 nucleotides line up with TRBD2. This CDR3 is built from 14 residues. Per the germline V gene, CDR1 is MDHEN and CDR2 is SYDVKM. V was clipped by 5 bases and J by 4 bases; unmatched bases: 5.